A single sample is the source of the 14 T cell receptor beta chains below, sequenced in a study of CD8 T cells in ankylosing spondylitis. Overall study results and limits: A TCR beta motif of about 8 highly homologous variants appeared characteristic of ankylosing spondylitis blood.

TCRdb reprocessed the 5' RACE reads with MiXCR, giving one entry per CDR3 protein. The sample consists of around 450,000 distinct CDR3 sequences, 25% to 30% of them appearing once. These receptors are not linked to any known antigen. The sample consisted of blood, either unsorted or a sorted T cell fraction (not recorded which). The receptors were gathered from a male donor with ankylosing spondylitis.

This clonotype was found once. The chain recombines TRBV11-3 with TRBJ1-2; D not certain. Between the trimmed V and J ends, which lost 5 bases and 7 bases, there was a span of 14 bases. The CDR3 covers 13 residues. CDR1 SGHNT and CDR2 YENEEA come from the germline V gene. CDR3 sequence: CASSLRAAFGYTF. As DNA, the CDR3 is TGTGCCAGCAGCCTCCGGGCAGCGTTTGGCTACACCTTC.

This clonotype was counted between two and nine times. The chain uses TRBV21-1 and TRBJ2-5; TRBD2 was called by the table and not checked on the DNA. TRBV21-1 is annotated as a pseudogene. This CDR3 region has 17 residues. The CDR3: CASSKTRRGQFQETQYF. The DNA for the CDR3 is TGTGCCAGCAGCAAAACTCGGAGGGGCCAGTTCCAAGAGACCCAGTACTTC.

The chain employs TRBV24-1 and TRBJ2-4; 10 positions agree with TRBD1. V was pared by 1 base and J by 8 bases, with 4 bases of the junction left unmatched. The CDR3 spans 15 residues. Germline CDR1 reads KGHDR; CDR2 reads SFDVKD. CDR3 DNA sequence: TGTGCCACCAGTGATTTCCGACAGGGGGCTGACATTCAGTACTTC. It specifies CATSDFRQGADIQYF.

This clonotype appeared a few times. CDR3: CASSLAMGGQQYF. As DNA, the CDR3 is TGTGCCAGCAGCTTAGCCATGGGGGGACAACAGTACTTC. V gene TRBV7-9 combines with J gene TRBJ2-7, with D tentatively TRBD1 or TRBD2 (6 bases each). CDR3 length: 13 residues. Per germline, CDR1 SEHNR and CDR2 FQNEAQ (reference sequence). Deletions cut 0 bases from V and 10 bases from J, with 13 bases between.

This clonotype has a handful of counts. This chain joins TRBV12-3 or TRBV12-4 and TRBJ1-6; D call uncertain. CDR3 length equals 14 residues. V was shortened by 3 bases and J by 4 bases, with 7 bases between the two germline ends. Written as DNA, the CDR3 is TGTGCCAGCAGTTTTGGACGGTATAATTCACCCCTCCACTTT. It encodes CASSFGRYNSPLHF.

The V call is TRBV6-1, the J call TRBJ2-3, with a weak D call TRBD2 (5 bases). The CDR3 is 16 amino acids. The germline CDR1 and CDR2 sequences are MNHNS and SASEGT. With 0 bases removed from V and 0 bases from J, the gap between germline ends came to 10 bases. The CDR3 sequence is CASSEAYSGSTDTQYF. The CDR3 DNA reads TGTGCCAGCAGTGAAGCGTACAGCGGCAGCACAGATACGCAGTATTTT.

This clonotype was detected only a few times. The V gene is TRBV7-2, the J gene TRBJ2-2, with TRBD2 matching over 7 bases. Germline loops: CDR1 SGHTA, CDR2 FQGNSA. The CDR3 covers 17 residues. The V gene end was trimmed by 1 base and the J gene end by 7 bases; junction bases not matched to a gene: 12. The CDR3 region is CASSLGGAGVWNGELFF. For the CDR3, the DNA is TGTGCCAGCAGCTTAGGAGGGGCGGGGGTTTGGAACGGGGAGCTGTTTTTT.

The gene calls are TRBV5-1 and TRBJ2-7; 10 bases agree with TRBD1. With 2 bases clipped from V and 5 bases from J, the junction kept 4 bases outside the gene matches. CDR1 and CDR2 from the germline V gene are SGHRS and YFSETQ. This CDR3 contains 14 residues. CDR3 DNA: TGCGCCAGCAGCTTTGGGACAGGGGAGGACGAGCAGTACTTC. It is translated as CASSFGTGEDEQYF. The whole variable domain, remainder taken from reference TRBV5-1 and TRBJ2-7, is KAGVTQTPRYLIKTRGQQVTLSCSPISGHRSVSWYQQTPGQGLQFLFEYFSETQRNKGNFPGRFSGRQFSNSRSEMNVSTLELGDSALYLCASSFGTGEDEQYFGPGTRLTVT.

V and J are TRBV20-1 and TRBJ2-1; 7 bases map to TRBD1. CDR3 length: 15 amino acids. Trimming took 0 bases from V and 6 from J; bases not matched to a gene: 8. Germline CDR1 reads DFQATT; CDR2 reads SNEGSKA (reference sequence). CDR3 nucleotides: TGCAGTGCTAGAGATGGACGGGACAGTGGCAATGAGCAGTTCTTC. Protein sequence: CSARDGRDSGNEQFF.

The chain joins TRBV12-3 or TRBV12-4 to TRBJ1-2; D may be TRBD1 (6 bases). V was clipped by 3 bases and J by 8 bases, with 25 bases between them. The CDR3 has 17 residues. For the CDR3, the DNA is TGTGCCAGCAGTTTTTATAGCGCGGGACAAGACGCCGGGGGCTACACCTTC. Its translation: CASSFYSAGQDAGGYTF.

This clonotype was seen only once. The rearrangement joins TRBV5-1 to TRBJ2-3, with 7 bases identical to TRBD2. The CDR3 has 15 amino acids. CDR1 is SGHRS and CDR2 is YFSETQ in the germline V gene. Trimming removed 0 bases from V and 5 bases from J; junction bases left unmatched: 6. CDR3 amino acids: CASSLGERDIDTQYF. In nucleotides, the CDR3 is TGCGCCAGCAGCTTGGGAGAGCGGGATATAGATACGCAGTATTTT.

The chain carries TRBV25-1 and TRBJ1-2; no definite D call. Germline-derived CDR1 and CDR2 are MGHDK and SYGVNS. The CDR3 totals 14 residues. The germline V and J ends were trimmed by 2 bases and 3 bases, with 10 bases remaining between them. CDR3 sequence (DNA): TGTGCCAGCAGTGAAGGGAGAGAGTACTATGGCTACACCTTC. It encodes CASSEGREYYGYTF.

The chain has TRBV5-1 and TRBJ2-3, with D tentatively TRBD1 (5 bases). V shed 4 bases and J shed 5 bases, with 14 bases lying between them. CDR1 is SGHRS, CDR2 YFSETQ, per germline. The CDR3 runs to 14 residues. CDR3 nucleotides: TGCGCCAGCAGCAAAAAGGACAAACAAGATACGCAGTATTTT. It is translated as CASSKKDKQDTQYF. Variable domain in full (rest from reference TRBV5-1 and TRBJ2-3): KAGVTQTPRYLIKTRGQQVTLSCSPISGHRSVSWYQQTPGQGLQFLFEYFSETQRNKGNFPGRFSGRQFSNSRSEMNVSTLELGDSALYLCASSKKDKQDTQYFGPGTRLTVL.

CDR3 protein: CSAPSQLEDTQYF. Written as DNA, the CDR3 is TGCAGTGCCCCTTCTCAATTGGAAGATACGCAGTATTTT. This chain connects TRBV20-1 to TRBJ2-3; D unresolved. CDR1 and CDR2 from the germline V gene are DFQATT and SNEGSKA (reference sequence). V was trimmed by 6 bases and J by 5 bases, leaving 15 bases between them. This CDR3 is built from 13 residues.